A selection of T cell receptor beta chains follows, all from one sample in a study of blood T cell repertoires in COVID-19. Generated by immunoSEQ multiplex PCR, the TCRdb table keeps only in-frame clones and is missing some. The profile shows roughly 25,000 clones, 88% of them singletons. The sequenced sample consisted of peripheral blood. The receptor source for this set is a man between 70 and 80 years old in a cohort sampled during active COVID-19. CDR3s include the opening cysteine and the closing phenylalanine or tryptophan. D genes are given only for firm matches. Rows may omit the clone size; those that give it use once, few, many or a size class.

clone_size d_call j_call v_call cdr3_aa cdr3_nt
once NA TRBJ1-1 TRBV5-4 CASSFYSQNTEAFF TGTGCCAGCAGCTTCTATTCGCAGAACACTGAAGCTTTCTTT
NA NA TRBJ1-3 TRBV28 CASSLGGYSGNTIYF TGTGCCAGCAGTTTAGGCGGGTACTCTGGAAACACCATATATTTT
NA NA TRBJ2-5 TRBV2 CASGTQKETQYF TGTGCCTCTGGGACTCAGAAAGAGACCCAGTACTTC
few NA TRBJ1-5 TRBV27 CASSLSTGGNQPQHF TGTGCCAGCAGTTTATCTACGGGTGGCAATCAGCCCCAGCATTTT
NA TRBD1 TRBJ2-4 TRBV28 CASSYGTVRGIQYF TGTGCCAGCAGCTACGGGACAGTACGAGGCATTCAGTACTTC
once NA TRBJ2-7 TRBV28 CASSLEQGTYEQYF TGTGCCAGCAGTTTAGAACAGGGAACCTACGAGCAGTACTTC
NA NA TRBJ1-2 TRBV18 CASSLEGIAGYTF TGTGCCAGCTCATTAGAGGGAATCGCTGGCTACACCTTC
NA TRBD1 TRBJ2-2 TRBV7-2 CASSPQDRKTTGELFF TGTGCCAGCAGCCCACAGGACAGGAAGACAACCGGGGAGCTGTTTTTT
NA TRBD2 TRBJ2-1 TRBV7-6 CASSLGTSGYNEQFF TGTGCCAGCAGCTTAGGGACTAGCGGATACAATGAGCAGTTCTTC
NA TRBD1 TRBJ1-1 TRBV9 CASSVGRGGGQGTEAFF TGTGCCAGCAGCGTTGGGAGAGGGGGAGGACAGGGCACTGAAGCTTTCTTT
NA TRBD1 TRBJ1-6 TRBV5-5 CASSLARTGLYSPLHF TGTGCCAGCAGCTTGGCAAGGACAGGGCTTTATTCACCCCTCCACTTT
NA NA TRBJ1-4 TRBV28 CASSLARARRVEKLFF TGTGCCAGCAGTTTAGCCCGGGCAAGGAGGGTTGAAAAACTGTTTTTT
NA TRBD1 TRBJ1-1 TRBV5-1 CASSSNPGQGRTEAFF TGCGCCAGCAGCTCAAACCCGGGACAGGGGAGGACTGAAGCTTTCTTT
NA NA TRBJ1-2 TRBV24-1 CATSEGGRGYGYTF TGTGCCACCAGTGAGGGTGGCCGGGGCTATGGCTACACCTTC
NA NA TRBJ1-1 TRBV6-1 CASSEAGRLTEAFF TGTGCCAGCAGTGAAGCGGGCAGGCTCACTGAAGCTTTCTTT
once NA TRBJ2-3 TRBV11-3 CASSLAGTDTQYF TGTGCCAGCAGCTTGGCGGGCACAGATACGCAGTATTTT
NA NA TRBJ2-7 TRBV2 CASLSAGDPYEQYF TGTGCCAGCCTTTCGGCAGGGGACCCCTACGAGCAGTACTTC
NA TRBD1 TRBJ1-1 TRBV7-2 CASSARTGGVGTEAFF TGTGCCAGCAGCGCACGGACAGGGGGCGTCGGCACTGAAGCTTTCTTT
NA TRBD1 TRBJ2-7 TRBV4-1 CASSQAPGQGWYEQYF TGCGCCAGCAGCCAGGCTCCGGGACAGGGGTGGTACGAGCAGTACTTC
NA TRBD1 TRBJ1-3 TRBV28 CASSTGAGNTIYF TGTGCCAGTTCGACAGGGGCAGGAAACACCATATATTTT